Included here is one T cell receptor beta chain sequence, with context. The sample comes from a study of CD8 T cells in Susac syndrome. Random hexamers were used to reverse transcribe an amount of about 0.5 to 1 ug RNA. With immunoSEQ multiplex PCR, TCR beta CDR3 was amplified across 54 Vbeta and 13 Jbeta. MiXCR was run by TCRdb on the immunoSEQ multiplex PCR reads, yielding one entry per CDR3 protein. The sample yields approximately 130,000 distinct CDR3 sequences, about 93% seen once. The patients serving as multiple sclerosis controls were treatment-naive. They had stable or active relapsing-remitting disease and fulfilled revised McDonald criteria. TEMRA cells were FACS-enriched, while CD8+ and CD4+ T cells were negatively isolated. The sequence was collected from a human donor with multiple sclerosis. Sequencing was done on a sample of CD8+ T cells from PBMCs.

Here the CDR3 DNA reads TGTGCCAGCAGCTTAACTGTCGACGGGACAGGCGTCGATGGCTACACCTTC. Translated, it gives CASSLTVDGTGVDGYTF. The genes are TRBV27 and TRBJ1-2, with 8 bases aligning to TRBD1. With V trimmed by 6 bases and J by 6 bases, 18 bases remained unmatched. Germline CDR1 and CDR2: MNHEY and SMNVEV (reference sequence). The CDR3 runs 17 residues.